Listed here are 9 T cell receptor delta chains from one sample, sequenced in a study of γδ T cells in repeated Plasmodium falciparum infection. Vgamma9/Vdelta2+ and Vdelta2-negative gammadelta T cells were flow-sorted from PBMC for bulk sequencing. TCRdb re-processed the multiplex PCR reads using CATT. This repertoire shows about 51,000 delta-chain clones, approximately 2% found once; its top ten account for around 22%. Sequencing input: gamma-delta T cells from blood. The receptor set was obtained from a pool of human donors (malaria-infected and uninfected, not separated).

This clone was recorded at least ten times. TCRdb lists the protein of a much larger clone for this DNA, which differs at residue 19, so this is likely a read error; the protein given here is translated from the DNA itself. The chain combines TRDV1 with TRDJ1; TRDD2 is a possible D gene (6 bases). TCRdb is silent on the J gene; assignment here came from matching the DNA to germline. The germline V gene has CDR1 TSWWSYY and CDR2 QGS. The length of the CDR3 is 22 residues. In DNA, the CDR3 is TGTGCTCTTGGGGACGCCCCTTCTTCCTTAATCCACCTGATCCAGTACACCGATAGACTCATCTTT. Protein product: CALGDAPSSLIHLIQYTDRLIF.

This clone was seen a few times. A far bigger clonotype differs at one base, so this is likely a read error. This specimen includes other DNA sequences encoding the same CDR3. V and J are TRDV3 and TRDJ1; TRDD3 matches 13 bases. TCRdb leaves out the J gene; it was filled in here by matching the DNA to germline. CDR1 is TVYSNPD and CDR2 is GDNSRS in the germline V gene (reference sequence). Trimming at V came to 2 bases and at J to 2 bases, leaving 23 bases not matched to a gene. The CDR3 spans 21 residues. CDR3 sequence: CAFSVLFYWGIRESYTDKLIF. The CDR3 DNA reads as TGTGCCTTTTCCGTCCTCTTTTACTGGGGGATACGCGAGTCTTATACCGATAAACTCATCTTT.

This clone was observed at least ten times. TCRdb's listed protein matches a much larger clone and diverges from this DNA's translation at residue 20, likely through a read error; the protein shown comes from the DNA. The J gene went uncalled, whereas the V gene is TRAV38-2/DV8; the D call TRDD3 from the table was never checked on the DNA. There are 21 residues in the CDR3. Germline V lookup: CDR1 TSESDYY, CDR2 QEAYKQQN. CDR3: CAYRSATPPGLGDNFADKLTF. The CDR3 DNA sequence: TGTGCTTATAGGAGCGCGACCCCGCCTGGCCTGGGGGATAACTTCGCCGATAAACTCACCTTT.

Only a few counts were recorded for this clone. The TCRdb record carries a much larger clone's protein, which differs from this DNA's translation at residue 7; a read error is the likely cause, and the protein listed here is the DNA translation. V and J are TRDV2 and TRDJ1; 11 positions match TRDD3. TCRdb lists no J gene, so it was determined here by aligning the DNA to germline. CDR3 length: 24 amino acids. Losses at the gene ends were 0 bases for V and 0 bases for J; bases not matched to a gene: 26. CDR1 is GEAIGNYY, CDR2 EKD, per germline. The CDR3, as DNA: TGTGCCTGTGACACCGTTAACCCTTACTCAGACTGGGGGATAGGAACGAATTACACCGATAAACTCATCTTT. This encodes CACDTVNPYSDWGIGTNYTDKLIF.

There are a few counts of this clone. For this DNA, TCRdb reports the protein of a much larger clone, which diverges at residue 15, most likely from a read error; the protein presented here is translated directly from the DNA. This sequence joins TRDV1 and TRDJ1; D is perhaps TRDD3 (5 bases). The CDR3 spans 23 residues. V was clipped by 5 bases and J by 0 bases, with 37 bases between them. Germline V gene sequence: CDR1 TSWWSYY, CDR2 QGS. Here the CDR3 reads CALGLPSKLLFPHWSWYTDKLIF. The CDR3, as DNA: TGTGCTCTTGGGCTACCCTCAAAACTCCTTTTCCCCCACTGGAGTTGGTACACCGATAAACTCATCTTT.

This clone has just one count. The chain recombines TRDV1 with TRDJ1, with 9 bases matching TRDD3. The J gene was missing in TCRdb and was found by matching the end of the DNA to germline. V lost 5 bases and J lost 1; bases outside the gene matches: 11. Germline CDR1 and CDR2: TSWWSYY and QGS. CDR3 length equals 17 residues. The CDR3 DNA sequence: TGTGCTCTTGGGAAGTTCCTCTGGGGGATCCCCACCGATAAACTCATCTTT. It specifies CALGKFLWGIPTDKLIF.

In its sample, this clone was seen a few times. Since a far larger clone is one base different, this is likely a read error. At the DNA level, this CDR3 is encoded by other sequences in the same sample as well. The chain joins TRDV1 to TRDJ1, with D perhaps matching TRDD3 (7 bases). In the absence of a J gene in TCRdb, the DNA was matched to germline to assign it here. Trimming shortened V by 5 bases and J by 1 base, and 38 bases separated the two germline ends. Germline V CDR1 and CDR2: TSWWSYY, QGS. The CDR3 is 23 amino acids. The CDR3 bases are TGTGCTCTTGGGCTATCTAGCCCCCCTCCTACTCTTTGGGGGACGACCCTCACCGATAAACTCATCTTT. It codes for CALGLSSPPPTLWGTTLTDKLIF.

About this clone itself: TCRdb's entry gives the protein of a much larger clone, which mismatches this DNA's translation at residue 13, likely from a read error; the protein reported here is translated from the DNA. This chain joins TRDV1 and TRDJ1, with D perhaps TRDD3 (7 bases). Matching the DNA to germline supplied the J gene, which TCRdb does not give. The V gene's germline CDR1 is TSWWSYY and CDR2 QGS. This CDR3 has 21 residues. V dropped 3 bases and J dropped 1 base, with 30 bases sitting between them. Written as DNA, the CDR3 is TGTGCTCTTGGGGACCACTTCCTTATTCTTGGGGGACACCGGGGCACCGATAAACTCATCTTT. Residues: CALGDHFLILGGHRGTDKLIF.

This clone appeared many times. This chain uses TRDV2 with TRDJ1; D unresolved. The CDR3 is 15 residues long. Germline V gene lookup returns CDR1 GEAIGNYY and CDR2 EKD. The V and J ends lost 0 bases and 3 bases respectively, with 13 bases between them. In DNA form, the CDR3 reads TGTGCCTGTGACACCGTGAACCCCGGTGCCGATAAACTCATCTTT. It translates to CACDTVNPGADKLIF.